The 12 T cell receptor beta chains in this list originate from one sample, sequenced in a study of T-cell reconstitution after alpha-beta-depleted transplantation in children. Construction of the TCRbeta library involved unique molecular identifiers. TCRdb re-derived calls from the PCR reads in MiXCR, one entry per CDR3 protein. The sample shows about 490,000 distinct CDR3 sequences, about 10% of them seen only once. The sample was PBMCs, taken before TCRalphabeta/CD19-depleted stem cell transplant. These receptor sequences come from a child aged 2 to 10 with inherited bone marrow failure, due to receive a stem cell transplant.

The CDR3 reads CASSFYAGASYEQYF. The CDR3 bases are TGTGCCAGCAGCTTTTATGCAGGGGCCTCCTACGAGCAGTACTTC. V usage is TRBV5-5 and J usage is TRBJ2-7, with D perhaps TRBD1 (6 bases). This CDR3 region has 15 residues. V was clipped by 2 bases and J by 0 bases, with 12 bases between them. Germline CDR1 SGHKS, CDR2 YYEKEE (reference sequence).

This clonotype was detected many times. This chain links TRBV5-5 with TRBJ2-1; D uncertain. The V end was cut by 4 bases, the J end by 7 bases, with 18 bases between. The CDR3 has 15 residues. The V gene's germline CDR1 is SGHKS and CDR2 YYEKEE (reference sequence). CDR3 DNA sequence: TGTGCCAGCAGCCTCGCTGCGCGAGTGGGGAATGAGCAGTTCTTC. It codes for CASSLAARVGNEQFF.

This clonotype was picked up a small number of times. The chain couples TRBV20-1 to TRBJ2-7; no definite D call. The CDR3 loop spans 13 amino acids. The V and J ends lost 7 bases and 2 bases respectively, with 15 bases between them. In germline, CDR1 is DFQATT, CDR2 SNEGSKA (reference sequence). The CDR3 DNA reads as TGCAGTGTGTCCAGCCCCCCTACCTACGAGCAGTACTTC. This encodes CSVSSPPTYEQYF.

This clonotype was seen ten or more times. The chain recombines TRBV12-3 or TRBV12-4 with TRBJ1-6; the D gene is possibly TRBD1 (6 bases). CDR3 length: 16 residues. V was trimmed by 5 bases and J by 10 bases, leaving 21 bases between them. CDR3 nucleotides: TGTGCCAGCAGTGCGACCATACAGGGAGGCCGGTCACCCCTCCACTTT. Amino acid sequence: CASSATIQGGRSPLHF.

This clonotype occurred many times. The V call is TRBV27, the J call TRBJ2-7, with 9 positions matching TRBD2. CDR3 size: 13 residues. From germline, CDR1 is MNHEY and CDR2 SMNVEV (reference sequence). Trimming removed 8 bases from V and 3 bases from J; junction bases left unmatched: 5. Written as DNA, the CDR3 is TGTGCCAGCGGGCTAGCGGGACTCTACGAGCAGTACTTC. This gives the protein CASGLAGLYEQYF.

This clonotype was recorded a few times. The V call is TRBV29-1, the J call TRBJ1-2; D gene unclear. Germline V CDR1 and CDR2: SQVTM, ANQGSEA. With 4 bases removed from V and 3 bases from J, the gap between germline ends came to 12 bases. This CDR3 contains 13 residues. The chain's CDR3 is CSVVVPSDYGYTF. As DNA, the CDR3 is TGCAGCGTTGTGGTCCCGTCTGACTATGGCTACACCTTC.

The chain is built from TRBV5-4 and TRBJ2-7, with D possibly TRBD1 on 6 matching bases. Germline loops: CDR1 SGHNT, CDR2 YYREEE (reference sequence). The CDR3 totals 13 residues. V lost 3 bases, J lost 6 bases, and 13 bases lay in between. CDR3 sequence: CASSSPDSREQYF. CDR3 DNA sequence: TGTGCCAGCAGCTCCCCGGACAGCCGCGAGCAGTACTTC.

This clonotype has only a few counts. As DNA, the CDR3 is TGTGCCAGCAGCCTGCCTATGAATGAGCAGTTCTTC. Its translation is CASSLPMNEQFF. This sequence joins TRBV5-6 and TRBJ2-1; D gene unclear. In germline, CDR1 is SGHDT, CDR2 YYEEEE. V gave up 4 bases and J gave up 7 bases, with 9 bases separating them. There are 12 residues in the CDR3. The full variable domain, in which reference TRBV5-6 and TRBJ2-1 provide the parts outside the CDR3, is DAGVTQSPTHLIKTRGQQVTLRCSPKSGHDTVSWYQQALGQGPQFIFQYYEEEERQRGNFPDRFSGHQFPNYSSELNVNALLLGDSALYLCASSLPMNEQFFGPGTRLTVL.

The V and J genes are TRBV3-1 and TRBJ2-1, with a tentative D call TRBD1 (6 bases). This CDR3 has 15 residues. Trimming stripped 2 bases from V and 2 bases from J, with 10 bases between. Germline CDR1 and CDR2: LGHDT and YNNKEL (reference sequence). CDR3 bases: TGTGCCAGCAGCCAATTCCGGGACACCTACAATGAGCAGTTCTTC. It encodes CASSQFRDTYNEQFF.

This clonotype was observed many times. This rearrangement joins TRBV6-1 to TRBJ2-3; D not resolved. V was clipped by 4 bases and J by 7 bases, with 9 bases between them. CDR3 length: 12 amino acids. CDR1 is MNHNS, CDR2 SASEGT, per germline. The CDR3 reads CASSVDPYTQYF. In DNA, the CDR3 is TGTGCCAGCAGTGTAGACCCCTATACGCAGTATTTT.

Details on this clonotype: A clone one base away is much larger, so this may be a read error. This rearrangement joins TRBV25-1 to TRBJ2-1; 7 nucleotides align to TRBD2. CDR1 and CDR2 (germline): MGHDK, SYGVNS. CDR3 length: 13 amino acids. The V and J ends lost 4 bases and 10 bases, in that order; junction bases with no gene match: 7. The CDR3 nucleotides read TGTGCCAGCAGTGTGGGACTACTTGGGGAGCAGTTCTTC. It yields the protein CASSVGLLGEQFF.

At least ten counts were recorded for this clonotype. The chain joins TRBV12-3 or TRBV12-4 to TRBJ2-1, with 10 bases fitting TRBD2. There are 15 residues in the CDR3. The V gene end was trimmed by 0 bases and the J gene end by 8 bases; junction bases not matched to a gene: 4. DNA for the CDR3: TGTGCCAGCAGTTTAGCCGGGACTAGCGTTGATGAGCAGTTCTTC. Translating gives CASSLAGTSVDEQFF.